Here is one T cell receptor beta chain with its context. Its antigen is as yet unknown. This entry comes from a study of beta chain features in type 1 diabetes. Study context: Researchers looked at some 99 million sorted cells across all samples.

TCRB transcripts that were expressed got sequenced, as all of the isolated RNA had been reverse transcribed. Sequenced by immunoSEQ multiplex PCR; TCRdb stores in-frame clones only, minus some. The table lists about 250,000 clones, less than 15% of them singletons. The study's findings and limits: Type 1 diabetes patients showed fewer insertions and more deletions at VDJ junctions. The naive, central memory and Treg TCRB repertoires showed an apparent similarity that was greater among patients than among healthy donors. Any HLA-type effect on TCRB rearrangement remained unresolved here.

Sequenced: naive CD4+ T cells from blood. The clonotype originates from a woman between 40 and 55 years old in good health.

The CDR3 DNA reads TGTGCCAGCAGTGAATCTGGGACAGGGGGTCGCGAGCAGTACTTC. Its protein product is CASSESGTGGREQYF. V is TRBV6-1 and J is TRBJ2-7; 11 positions agree with TRBD1. Trimming cost V 2 bases and J 6 bases; bases outside gene matches: 6. Germline V lookup: CDR1 MNHNS, CDR2 SASEGT. The CDR3 totals 15 residues.